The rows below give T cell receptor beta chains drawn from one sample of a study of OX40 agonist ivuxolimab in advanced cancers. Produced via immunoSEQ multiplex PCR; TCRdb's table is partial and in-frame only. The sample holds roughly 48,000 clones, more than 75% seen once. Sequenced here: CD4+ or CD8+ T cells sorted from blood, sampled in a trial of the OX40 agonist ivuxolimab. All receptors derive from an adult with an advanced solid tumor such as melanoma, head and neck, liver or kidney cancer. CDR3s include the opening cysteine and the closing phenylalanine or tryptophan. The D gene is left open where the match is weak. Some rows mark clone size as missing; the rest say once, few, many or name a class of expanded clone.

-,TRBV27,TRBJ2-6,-,CASQDSYSGANVLTF,TGTGCCAGTCAGGACAGCTACTCTGGGGCCAACGTCCTGACTTTC
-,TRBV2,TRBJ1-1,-,CASSSDNLNTEAFF,TGTGCCAGCAGTTCGGACAATCTGAACACTGAAGCTTTCTTT
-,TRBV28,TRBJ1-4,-,CASNRQPNEKLFF,TGTGCCAGCAACCGACAGCCAAATGAAAAACTGTTTTTT
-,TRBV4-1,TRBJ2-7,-,CASSQDRQELYEQYF,TGCGCCAGCAGCCAAGATCGCCAGGAGCTCTACGAGCAGTACTTC
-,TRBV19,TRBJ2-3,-,CASSIDRPTDTQYF,TGTGCCAGTAGTATAGACCGGCCCACAGATACGCAGTATTTT
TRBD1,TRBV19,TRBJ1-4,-,CASITSGTANEKLFF,TGTGCCAGTATAACGTCCGGGACAGCTAATGAAAAACTGTTTTTT
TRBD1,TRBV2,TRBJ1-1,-,CASSEGTGNTEAFF,TGTGCCAGCAGTGAGGGGACAGGGAACACTGAAGCTTTCTTT
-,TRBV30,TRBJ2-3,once,CAWRGKGSDTQYF,TGTGCCTGGAGAGGGAAGGGATCAGATACGCAGTATTTT
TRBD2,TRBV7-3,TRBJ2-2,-,CASSLQPSGNTGELFF,TGTGCCAGCAGCTTACAGCCTAGCGGGAACACCGGGGAGCTGTTTTTT
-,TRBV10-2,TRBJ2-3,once,CASRIAKGTDTQYF,TGCGCCAGCAGGATAGCGAAGGGGACAGATACGCAGTATTTT
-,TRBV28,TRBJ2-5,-,CASEEAMGETQYF,TGTGCCAGCGAGGAAGCGATGGGTGAGACCCAGTACTTC
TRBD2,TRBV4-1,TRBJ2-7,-,CASSQALLSGSNEQYF,TGCGCCAGCAGCCAGGCGCTTCTAAGCGGGAGTAACGAGCAGTACTTC
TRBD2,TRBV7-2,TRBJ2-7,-,CASSLRAGDISYEQYF,TGTGCCAGCAGCTTGAGAGCGGGAGACATCTCCTACGAGCAGTACTTC
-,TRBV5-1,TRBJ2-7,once,CASSLAGRSEQYF,TGCGCCAGCAGCTTGGCCGGGCGGAGTGAGCAGTACTTC
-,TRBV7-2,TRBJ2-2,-,CASSFDANTGELFF,TGTGCCAGCAGCTTCGACGCGAACACCGGGGAGCTGTTTTTT
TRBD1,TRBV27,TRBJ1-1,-,CASSLGQGNTEAFF,TGTGCCAGCAGTTTAGGACAGGGGAACACTGAAGCTTTCTTT
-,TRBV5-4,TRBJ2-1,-,CASSPRRESSNEQFF,TGTGCCAGCAGCCCGCGGCGAGAGAGCAGCAATGAGCAGTTCTTC
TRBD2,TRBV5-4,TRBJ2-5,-,CASSLWGGQETQYF,TGTGCCAGCAGCTTGTGGGGGGGCCAAGAGACCCAGTACTTC
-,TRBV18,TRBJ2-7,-,CASSSEGQAYEQYF,TGTGCCAGCTCCTCCGAGGGGCAGGCCTACGAGCAGTACTTC
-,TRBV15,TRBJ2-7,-,CATSRDGRSYEQYF,TGTGCCACCAGCAGAGACGGCCGCTCCTACGAGCAGTACTTC
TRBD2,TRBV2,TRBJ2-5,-,CASSPGLGKYF,TGTGCCAGCAGTCCGGGACTAGGGAAGTACTTC
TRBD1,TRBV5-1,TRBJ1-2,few,CASRRGQGYGYTF,TGCGCCAGCAGGAGGGGACAGGGATATGGCTACACCTTC
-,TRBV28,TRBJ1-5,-,CASSPPGRFNQPQHF,TGTGCCAGCAGTCCCCCGGGACGTTTCAATCAGCCCCAGCATTTT
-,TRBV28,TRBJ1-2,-,CASVDSNYGYTF,TGTGCCAGCGTTGACAGTAACTATGGCTACACCTTC
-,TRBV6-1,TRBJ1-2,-,CASSEGGNYGYTF,TGTGCCAGCAGTGAAGGGGGAAACTATGGCTACACCTTC
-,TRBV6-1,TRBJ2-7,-,CASSPYYGQYF,TGTGCCAGCAGTCCTTACTACGGGCAGTACTTC
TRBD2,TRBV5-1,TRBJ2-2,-,CASSLLSGRTAGELFF,TGCGCCAGCAGCTTGTTAAGCGGGAGAACAGCCGGGGAGCTGTTTTTT
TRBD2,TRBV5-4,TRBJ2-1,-,CASSGGTSGRSSSYNEQFF,TGTGCCAGCAGCGGAGGGACTAGCGGGAGGTCGAGCTCCTACAATGAGCAGTTCTTC